The clone carrying this TCR beta chain was counted only a few times. What it recognizes is unknown. Expressed TCRB transcripts got sequenced, as all isolated RNA was reverse transcribed. Method: immunoSEQ multiplex PCR; TCRdb's copy keeps in-frame clones and lacks some. The sample contains hundreds of thousands of clones, around 15% of which appear only once. These data originate in a study of beta chain features in type 1 diabetes. Study-wide results and caveats: Among all four CD4+ subsets, Type 1 diabetes patients had TCRB CDR3s that were moderately but significantly shorter.

Germline V gene lookup returns CDR1 SGHDT and CDR2 YYEEEE. V lost 4 bases and J 6 bases, leaving 16 bases between the germline ends. The CDR3 sequence is 15 residues long. CD4+ cells of the naive, central memory, regulatory and stem cell-like memory types were sorted via CD45RO/CCR7/CD25/CD127/CD95/CD27. The chain couples TRBV5-6 to TRBJ2-2, with D tentatively TRBD2 (5 bases). What was sequenced was naive CD4+ T cells from blood. The clonotype originates from a man between 18 and 29 years old with type 1 diabetes. CDR3 nucleotides: TGTGCCAGCAGCCCTCCGGGATTAGGCTCCGGGGAGCTGTTTTTT. Protein product: CASSPPGLGSGELFF.